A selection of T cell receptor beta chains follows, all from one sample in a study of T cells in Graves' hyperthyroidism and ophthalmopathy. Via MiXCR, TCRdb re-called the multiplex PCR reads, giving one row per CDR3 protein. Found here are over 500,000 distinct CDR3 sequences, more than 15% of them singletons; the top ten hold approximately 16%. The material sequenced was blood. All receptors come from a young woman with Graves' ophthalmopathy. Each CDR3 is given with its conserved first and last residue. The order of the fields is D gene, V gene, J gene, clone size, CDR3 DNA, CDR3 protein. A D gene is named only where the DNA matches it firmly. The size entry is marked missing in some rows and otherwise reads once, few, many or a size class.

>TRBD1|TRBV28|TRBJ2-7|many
TGTGCCAGCAGCCCCCTCCCGACAGGGGAGCAGTACTTC
CASSPLPTGEQYF
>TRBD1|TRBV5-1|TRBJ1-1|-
TGCGCCAGCAGCTGGACGGGACAGGTGAACACTGAAGCTTTCTTT
CASSWTGQVNTEAFF
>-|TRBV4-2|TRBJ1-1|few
TGTGCCAGCAGCCAAGTTTTTAATTCGGAAGGGAACACTGAAGCTTTCTTT
CASSQVFNSEGNTEAFF
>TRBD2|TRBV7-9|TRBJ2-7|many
TGTGCCAGCAGCTTAACAGGACTAGGAAGGGACGAGCAGTACTTC
CASSLTGLGRDEQYF
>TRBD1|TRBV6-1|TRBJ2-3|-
TGTGCCAGCAGTGAAGGGACAGGGGGCGCAGATACGCAGTATTTT
CASSEGTGGADTQYF
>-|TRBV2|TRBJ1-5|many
TGTGCCAGCACCCTGGACGGGGCCCGCCAGCCCCAGCATTTT
CASTLDGARQPQHF
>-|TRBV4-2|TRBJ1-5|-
TGTGCCAGCAGCCAAGAAACGGGACGGATCAATCAGCCCCAGCATTTT
CASSQETGRINQPQHF
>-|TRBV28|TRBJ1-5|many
TGTGCCAGCAGTTTACACAGGGTAGGCAATCAGCCCCAGCATTTT
CASSLHRVGNQPQHF
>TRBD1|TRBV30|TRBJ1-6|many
TGTGCCTGGGGGACAGGGAATAATTCACCCCTCCACTTT
CAWGTGNNSPLHF
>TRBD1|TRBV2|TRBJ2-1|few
TGTGCCAGCAGTGGAGGACAGGGGGCGGTGGATGAGCAGTTCTTC
CASSGGQGAVDEQFF
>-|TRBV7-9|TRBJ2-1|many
TGTGCCAGCACCCTAGGTGGGTTTTATGAGCAGTTCTTC
CASTLGGFYEQFF
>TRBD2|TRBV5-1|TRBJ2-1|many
TGCGCCAGCAGTTTTAGCGGGAGCAATGAGCAGTTCTTC
CASSFSGSNEQFF
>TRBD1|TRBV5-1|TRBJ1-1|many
TGCGCCAGCAGCTACCGACAGGGTACGAAGAACACTGAAGCTTTCTTT
CASSYRQGTKNTEAFF
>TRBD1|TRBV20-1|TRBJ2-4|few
TGCAGTGCTAGTCCGACAGGGATGCTAGCCAAAAACATTCAGTACTTC
CSASPTGMLAKNIQYF
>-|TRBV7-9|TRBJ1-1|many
TGTGCCAGCAGACCCCGGGGGGGGGCCAACACTGAAGCTTTCTTT
CASRPRGGANTEAFF
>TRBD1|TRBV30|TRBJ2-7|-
TGTGCCTGGAGTGGGCAGGGGGCCTACGAGCAGTACTTC
CAWSGQGAYEQYF
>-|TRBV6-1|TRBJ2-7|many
TGTGCCAGCAGTGAAGTAGGCCAGACGAAGGAGCAGTACTTC
CASSEVGQTKEQYF
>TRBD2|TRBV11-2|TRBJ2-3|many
TGTGCCAGCAGCTTAGCTGGCCGGTCCGGGAGGGGATTCACAGATACGCAGTATTTT
CASSLAGRSGRGFTDTQYF
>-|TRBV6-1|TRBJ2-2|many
TGTGCCAGCCGCGGGGAATCAGACACCGGGGAGCTGTTTTTT
CASRGESDTGELFF
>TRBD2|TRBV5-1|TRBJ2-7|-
TGCGCCAGCAGCTTCAGAGCGGGAGACTACGAGCAGTACTTC
CASSFRAGDYEQYF
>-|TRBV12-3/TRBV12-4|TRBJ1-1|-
TGTGCCAGCAGCCAGGAGCTTTACACTGAAGCTTTCTTT
CASSQELYTEAFF
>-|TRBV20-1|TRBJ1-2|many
TGCAGTGCTAGGGACAGTAAGAACTATGGCTACACCTTC
CSARDSKNYGYTF
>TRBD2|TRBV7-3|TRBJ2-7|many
TGTGCCAGCAGCTTCGGGACTAGCGGGAGGTACGAGCAGTACTTC
CASSFGTSGRYEQYF
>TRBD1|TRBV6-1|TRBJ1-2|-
TGTGCCAGCAGTGAAGCAGCACAGGGGGTTGTCTATGGCTACACCTTC
CASSEAAQGVVYGYTF
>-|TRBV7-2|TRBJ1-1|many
TGTGCCAGCAGCATACGACAGGAGGGGACCACTGAAGCTTTCTTT
CASSIRQEGTTEAFF
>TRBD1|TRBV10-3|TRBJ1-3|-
TGTGCCATCAGTGAAGGGACAGTCCCTGGAAACACCATATATTTT
CAISEGTVPGNTIYF
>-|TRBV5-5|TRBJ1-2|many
TGTGCCAGCAGCGGGGGTGCGGGCTATGGCTACACCTTC
CASSGGAGYGYTF